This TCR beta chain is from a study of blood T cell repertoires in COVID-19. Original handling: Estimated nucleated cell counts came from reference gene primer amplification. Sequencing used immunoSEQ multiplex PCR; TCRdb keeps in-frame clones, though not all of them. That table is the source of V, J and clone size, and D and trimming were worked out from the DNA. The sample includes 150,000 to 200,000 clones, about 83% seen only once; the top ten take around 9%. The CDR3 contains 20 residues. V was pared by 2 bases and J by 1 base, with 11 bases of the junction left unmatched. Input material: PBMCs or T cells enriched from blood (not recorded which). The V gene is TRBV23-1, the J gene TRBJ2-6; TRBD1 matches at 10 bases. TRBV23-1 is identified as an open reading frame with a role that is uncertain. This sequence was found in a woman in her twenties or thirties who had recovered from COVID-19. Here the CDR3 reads CASSQGPSRQGASGANVLTF. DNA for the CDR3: TGCGCCAGCAGTCAAGGTCCCTCTAGACAGGGGGCTTCTGGGGCCAACGTCCTGACTTTC.